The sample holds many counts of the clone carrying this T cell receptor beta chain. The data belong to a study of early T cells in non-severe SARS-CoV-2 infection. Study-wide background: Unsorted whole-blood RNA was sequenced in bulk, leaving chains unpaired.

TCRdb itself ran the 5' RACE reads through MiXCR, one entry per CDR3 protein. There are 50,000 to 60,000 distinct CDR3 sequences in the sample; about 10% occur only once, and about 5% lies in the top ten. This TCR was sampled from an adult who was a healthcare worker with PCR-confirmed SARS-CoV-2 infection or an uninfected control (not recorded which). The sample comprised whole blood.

The CDR3 reads CASSFGTEAFF. CDR3 in DNA: TGTGCCAGCAGCTTCGGGACTGAAGCTTTCTTT. The chain recombines TRBV7-8 with TRBJ1-1, with D hard to call. From germline, CDR1 is SGHVS and CDR2 FQNEAQ. Trimming took 3 bases from V and 5 from J, leaving 4 bases between them. This CDR3 has 11 amino acids. Combining the CDR3 with reference TRBV7-8 and TRBJ1-1 gives the whole variable domain GAGVSQSPRYKVAKRGQDVALRCDPISGHVSLFWYQQALGQGPEFLTYFQNEAQLDKSGLPSDRFFAERPEGSVSTLKIQRTQQEDSAVYLCASSFGTEAFFGQGTRLTVV.